This T cell receptor beta chain originates from a study of blood T cells in healthy people across ages (dated by TCRdb to the mid-2010s). General notes on the study: Template switching captured roughly one uniquely barcoded TCR beta cDNA molecule per two T cells in model experiments. Age-related changes in TCR beta repertoire diversity were measured in the study by deep sequencing normalized with unique cDNA molecular identifiers. The donors were divided into four age groups: young (average approximately 15 years), middle-aged (about 39), aged (roughly 66) and long-lived (roughly 82). Donors of different ages were randomly distributed across sequencing lanes to avoid experimental bias. For two donors (one aged 18 to 30 and one aged 80 or older), the study analyzed two additional independent replicas of 1 million unique cDNA reads from the same blood draw. Points the paper makes about the study in general: Total diversity estimates from one million sequenced T cells were considered lower bounds and underestimates. The long-lived group showed more naive CD4+ T cells, fewer expanded clones and increased TCR diversity than the aged group, suggesting age selection. As age increased, observed TCR beta diversity per million T cells dropped in a roughly linear way, and a significant reduction was already evident by age 40. Because profiling used bulk unsorted PBMCs, naive and antigen-experienced compartments could not be compared conclusively. Because donor CMV infection status was unknown, age-related changes in expanded clonotypes were potentially confounded. Observed TCR beta diversity correlated strongly with the percentage of naive T cells measured by flow cytometry.

Counted from cysteine to phenylalanine, this CDR3 has 14 amino acids. The CDR3 DNA has 42 bases and is translated from base 1. Based on the germline V gene, the CDR1 and CDR2 sequences are SGHVS and FNYEAQ. The germline ends are 10 bases apart after V is trimmed by 3 bases and J by 4 bases. Donors were 35 to 40 systemically healthy Caucasian individuals from Russia aged roughly 6 to 100 years. Roughly 9.5 milliliters of peripheral blood were drawn from each donor into EDTA-treated Vacutainer tubes. Ficoll-Paque density-gradient centrifugation was used to isolate PBMCs, with at least 6.5 million per sample. Total RNA was extracted from PBMCs with Trizol reagent, with at least 5.5 micrograms obtained per sample. For every donor, flow cytometry on a PBMC aliquot measured the percentage of naive CD45RAhigh/CD27high T cells. The library came from 5' RACE. TCRdb shows the sequencer as Illumina HiSeq 2500. A second PCR of about 7 to 12 cycles was performed with a sample-barcoded 5' primer and a J-beta primer mix. A template-switch 5' adaptor carrying 12 random nucleotides introduced a unique molecular identifier onto each TCR beta cDNA molecule. Each sample yielded at least 2.5 million CDR3-containing paired-end reads. First-strand cDNA synthesis was performed from all RNA using the Mint cDNA synthesis kit, with priming by a TRBC-specific oligonucleotide. Following uracil-DNA glycosylase treatment, a first 18-cycle PCR with universal primers M1SS and BC2_uni_R was performed on all cDNA. The paper's data handling went like this. For normalization, 1 million high-quality reads were randomly selected from each sample, with every read carrying a distinct molecular identifier. Reads sharing molecular identifiers were discarded rather than binned into consensus sequences. MiTCR, run with a Q25 quality threshold and the strictest error-elimination algorithm, handled CDR3 identification, clonotype clustering and error correction. A nonparametric unseen species model using Euler transformation provided a lower-bound estimate of total TCR beta diversity. TCRdb ran its own pipeline on the public reads, namely fastp trimming at Q25 and MiXCR clone calling, and kept in-frame beta chains. Here each entry gathers all rows of one CDR3 protein and keeps the most common genes and DNA. Here the V and J calls rest on TCRdb's processing, not on the authors' analysis. The sample table records 450,000 to 700,000 distinct CDR3 sequences; 25% to 30% of these occur just once. The top ten clones comprise under 20% of the sample.

This clonotype has ten or more counts. Its antigen has not been determined. No base-level quality is on record; no much larger clone is a single base apart. Sequencing input: blood. Recombination linked TRBV7-6 to TRBJ2-1, with TRBD2 perhaps the D gene, on 6 matching bases. The receptor comes from a woman between 70 and 85 years old in good health. This receptor has the CDR3 CASSLGGPYNEQFF. The DNA sequence follows: TGTGCCAGCAGCTTGGGGGGACCATACAATGAGCAGTTCTTC.